The T cell receptor (beta chain) under discussion was sequenced for a study of OX40 agonist ivuxolimab in advanced cancers. Concerning the study at large: Ivuxolimab was an agonistic, fully human IgG2 monoclonal antibody directed against OX40 (CD134), a costimulatory receptor. Partial responses were achieved by three dose-escalation patients, of whom one had hepatocellular carcinoma and two had cutaneous melanoma. Prior anti-PD-1, anti-PD-L1 or anti-CTLA-4 therapy was permitted, and checkpoint inhibitors had been received by roughly two fifths of dose-escalation patients. Of the approximately 50 dose-escalation patients, hepatocellular carcinoma was present in approximately 20, melanoma in around 15, renal cell carcinoma in 9 and head and neck cancer in 9. The paper reports the monotherapy dose-escalation portion (N of about 54 patients) of the phase I ivuxolimab trial. A male proportion of around 81% and a mean age of roughly 58 years, ranging from roughly 23 to 79, were recorded for the dose-escalation cohort. The purpose of peripheral TCRbeta sequencing was to test whether ivuxolimab changed TCR sequence diversity and led to clonal T-cell expansion. Intravenous ivuxolimab was administered to patients every 2 weeks at six dose levels: 0.01, 0.1, 0.3, 1.5, 3 and 10 mg/kg. The research as a whole found: At doses of 0.1 to 3.0 mg/kg, clonal expansion of both CD4+ and CD8+ T cells in blood was seen between baseline and week 6. Low levels of normalized T-cell clonal expansion were also shown by some nonresponding patients. After ivuxolimab, more expanded clones were found on average in CD8+ T cells than in CD4+ T cells. In the 0.1-3.0 mg/kg groups, partial responders were among the patients with the lowest normalized peripheral clonal expansion, particularly in CD8+ T cells. The antigen specificity of the clonally expanded peripheral T cells was not determined.

As to this clone: Its target antigen remains unknown. Per-nucleotide qualities are absent, and no much larger clonotype sits a single base away.

Counted from cysteine to phenylalanine, this CDR3 has 16 amino acids. Only CDR3 DNA remains: 48 bases, in frame from the first base. Germline trimming: 1 base from V, 1 base from J; junction bases outside gene matches: 3. Taken from the germline V gene, the CDR1 and CDR2 loops are SNHLY and FYNNEI. Genomic DNA was isolated from the sorted cells so that the TCRbeta CDR3 region could be sequenced. TCRbeta CDR3 regions were sequenced using the immunoSEQ Assay. What TCRdb holds here is the immuneACCESS table cut down to in-frame rearrangements. Part of the clones is not present; checked against another copy, under half of the missing clones reflect an unresolved V gene, and the others are unexplained. This sample is represented by tens of thousands of clones; over 65% of them were singletons. Jointly, the top ten make up 2% to 2.5% of the sample. The trial excluded patients who had a history of autoimmune disease or who were on systemic immunosuppression. Peripheral blood for TCR sequencing was collected from all dose cohorts at baseline, on cycle 4 day 1, and on cycle 7 day 1. The samples were drawn from a first-in-human, open-label, multicenter phase I dose-escalation trial of ivuxolimab. Adults with locally advanced or metastatic head and neck squamous cell, hepatocellular, melanoma or renal cell carcinoma were enrolled in the trial. Before TCR sequencing, CD4+ T cells and CD8+ T cells from peripheral blood were sorted into separate populations.

The receptor comes from an adult with an advanced solid tumor such as melanoma, head and neck, liver or kidney cancer. The chain is assembled from TRBV2 and TRBJ2-2; 7 nucleotides in the junction match TRBD1. The specimen was CD4+ or CD8+ T cells sorted from blood, collected in a trial of the OX40 agonist ivuxolimab. CDR3 region: CASSEVGTENTGELFF. The sequenced DNA: TGTGCCAGCAGTGAAGTGGGGACAGAGAACACCGGGGAGCTGTTTTTT.